These T cell receptor beta chains were read from a single sample in a study of blood T cell repertoires in COVID-19. Here immunoSEQ multiplex PCR was the method, and the copy in TCRdb shows in-frame clones only, minus some. The profile shows 200,000 to 250,000 clones, under 90% of them singletons. The sequenced sample consisted of PBMCs or T cells enriched from blood (not recorded which). Receptors originate from a woman aged 50 to 60 who had been exposed to COVID-19. Each CDR3 is given with its conserved first and last residue. A D gene is named only where the DNA matches it firmly. Some rows mark clone size as missing; the rest say once, few, many or name a class of expanded clone.

V: TRBV2; D: TRBD1; J: TRBJ2-7; size: NA; CDR3: CASSSPDRFLYEQYF; DNA: TGTGCCAGCAGTTCCCCGGACAGGTTCCTCTACGAGCAGTACTTC
V: TRBV7-8; D: NA; J: TRBJ2-7; size: once; CDR3: CASSPRNGLTYEQYF; DNA: TGTGCCAGCAGCCCTCGAAACGGTCTCACCTACGAGCAGTACTTC
V: TRBV5-1; D: NA; J: TRBJ1-2; size: NA; CDR3: CASSLGPRGYGYTF; DNA: TGCGCCAGCAGCTTGGGACCACGGGGTTATGGCTACACCTTC
V: TRBV25-1; D: TRBD1; J: TRBJ1-2; size: once; CDR3: CASSRQGDYGYTF; DNA: TGTGCCAGCAGTCGGCAGGGGGACTATGGCTACACCTTC
V: TRBV6-5; D: NA; J: TRBJ1-6; size: NA; CDR3: CASRKGVRGNSPLHF; DNA: TGTGCCAGCAGAAAGGGGGTACGGGGAAATTCACCCCTCCACTTT
V: TRBV12-3/TRBV12-4; D: NA; J: TRBJ2-5; size: once; CDR3: CASSRGGQETQYF; DNA: TGTGCCAGCAGTCGGGGAGGTCAAGAGACCCAGTACTTC
V: TRBV5-1; D: TRBD1; J: TRBJ1-2; size: NA; CDR3: CASSSSLQGNYGYTF; DNA: TGCGCCAGCAGCTCGTCCCTACAGGGGAACTATGGCTACACCTTC
V: TRBV28; D: NA; J: TRBJ1-2; size: NA; CDR3: CASSRGGGNYGYTF; DNA: TGTGCCAGCAGCCGGGGAGGGGGAAACTATGGCTACACCTTC
V: TRBV19; D: TRBD2; J: TRBJ2-5; size: NA; CDR3: CASSRTSGIQETQYF; DNA: TGTGCCAGTAGCAGGACTAGCGGGATCCAAGAGACCCAGTACTTC
V: TRBV5-6; D: TRBD1; J: TRBJ1-2; size: NA; CDR3: CASSPTGVGGYTF; DNA: TGTGCCAGCAGTCCCACAGGGGTGGGAGGCTACACCTTC
V: TRBV30; D: NA; J: TRBJ1-1; size: NA; CDR3: CAWRGRMNTEAFF; DNA: TGTGCCTGGAGAGGCAGGATGAACACTGAAGCTTTCTTT
V: TRBV28; D: TRBD1; J: TRBJ1-6; size: NA; CDR3: CASSRGQGEYNSPLHF; DNA: TGTGCCAGCTCAAGAGGACAGGGCGAATATAATTCACCCCTCCACTTT
V: TRBV5-6; D: TRBD1; J: TRBJ2-7; size: NA; CDR3: CASSFWDRGYEQYF; DNA: TGTGCCAGCAGTTTTTGGGACAGGGGGTACGAGCAGTACTTC
V: TRBV18; D: NA; J: TRBJ1-1; size: few; CDR3: CASSLSTGGEAFF; DNA: TGTGCCAGCTCACTTTCGACGGGGGGAGAAGCTTTCTTT
V: TRBV3-1/TRBV3-2; D: NA; J: TRBJ1-1; size: NA; CDR3: CASSRHQGPEDTEAFF; DNA: TGTGCCAGCAGTCGTCACCAGGGGCCGGAGGACACTGAAGCTTTCTTT
V: TRBV19; D: NA; J: TRBJ1-2; size: NA; CDR3: CASSMPTGRDRNYGYTF; DNA: TGTGCCAGTAGTATGCCCACAGGGAGGGATCGGAACTATGGCTACACCTTC
V: TRBV28; D: TRBD2; J: TRBJ2-5; size: few; CDR3: CASSLSGGTETQYF; DNA: TGTGCCAGCAGTTTAAGCGGGGGCACGGAGACCCAGTACTTC
V: TRBV12-5; D: NA; J: TRBJ1-5; size: NA; CDR3: CASGSREGPNQPQHF; DNA: TGTGCTAGTGGATCCAGGGAAGGGCCCAATCAGCCCCAGCATTTT
V: TRBV28; D: NA; J: TRBJ2-1; size: NA; CDR3: CASSLFRLEPQFF; DNA: TGTGCCAGCAGTTTATTCCGACTAGAACCCCAGTTCTTC
V: TRBV3-1/TRBV3-2; D: TRBD2; J: TRBJ2-7; size: once; CDR3: CASSPRRYGGADEQYF; DNA: TGTGCCAGCAGTCCAAGGAGGTACGGGGGGGCGGACGAGCAGTACTTC
V: TRBV18; D: NA; J: TRBJ1-5; size: NA; CDR3: CASSPGSAVERSNQPQHF; DNA: TGTGCCAGCTCACCAGGGAGTGCCGTAGAACGTAGCAATCAGCCCCAGCATTTT
V: TRBV7-8; D: NA; J: TRBJ2-1; size: NA; CDR3: CASSFDRNEQFF; DNA: TGTGCCAGCAGCTTCGACAGGAATGAGCAGTTCTTC
V: TRBV7-8; D: NA; J: TRBJ1-4; size: NA; CDR3: CASSLGGAGLEKLFF; DNA: TGTGCCAGCAGCTTGGGAGGGGCAGGTCTCGAAAAACTGTTTTTT
V: TRBV7-2; D: NA; J: TRBJ2-2; size: NA; CDR3: CASSLTVTHTGELFF; DNA: TGTGCCAGCAGCCTTACGGTCACGCACACCGGGGAGCTGTTTTTT
V: TRBV6-5; D: TRBD1; J: TRBJ1-5; size: NA; CDR3: CASKTGRANNQPQHF; DNA: TGTGCCAGCAAGACAGGGCGGGCAAATAATCAGCCCCAGCATTTT
V: TRBV19; D: NA; J: TRBJ1-2; size: NA; CDR3: CASIPRPGQTNYGYTF; DNA: TGTGCCAGTATCCCACGACCGGGACAAACTAACTATGGCTACACCTTC
V: TRBV6-5; D: TRBD2; J: TRBJ2-5; size: once; CDR3: CASSSGGHQETQYF; DNA: TGTGCCAGCAGTAGCGGGGGGCACCAAGAGACCCAGTACTTC
V: TRBV5-1; D: NA; J: TRBJ1-5; size: NA; CDR3: CASRDTGSPKSPQHF; DNA: TGCGCCAGTAGGGACACCGGGTCCCCCAAAAGTCCCCAGCATTTT
V: TRBV19; D: TRBD1; J: TRBJ1-5; size: NA; CDR3: CASIGGQGKDQPQHF; DNA: TGTGCCAGTATCGGGGGACAGGGGAAGGATCAGCCCCAGCATTTT
V: TRBV19; D: TRBD1; J: TRBJ2-2; size: NA; CDR3: CATVDRGDTGELFF; DNA: TGTGCCACCGTGGACAGGGGAGACACCGGGGAGCTGTTTTTT
V: TRBV11-2; D: NA; J: TRBJ2-1; size: NA; CDR3: CASSLGTASYNEQFF; DNA: TGTGCCAGCAGCTTAGGGACAGCTTCCTACAATGAGCAGTTCTTC
V: TRBV12-3/TRBV12-4; D: NA; J: TRBJ1-1; size: once; CDR3: CASSHEGEAFF; DNA: TGTGCCAGCAGTCATGAGGGCGAGGCTTTCTTT
V: TRBV11-2; D: NA; J: TRBJ2-7; size: NA; CDR3: CASSLEAGTQYEQYF; DNA: TGTGCCAGCAGCTTAGAGGCGGGGACCCAATACGAGCAGTACTTC
V: TRBV10-1; D: NA; J: TRBJ1-2; size: NA; CDR3: CASSEGGVQGYTF; DNA: TGCGCCAGCAGTGAGGGCGGGGTTCAAGGCTACACCTTC
V: TRBV21-1; D: NA; J: TRBJ1-5; size: NA; CDR3: CASSNAGGAGDQPQHF; DNA: TGTGCCAGCAGCAATGCAGGGGGCGCGGGGGATCAGCCCCAGCATTTT
V: TRBV5-4; D: TRBD1; J: TRBJ2-5; size: NA; CDR3: CASSFRIGQGAGETQYF; DNA: TGTGCCAGCAGCTTTCGGATTGGACAGGGGGCTGGAGAGACCCAGTACTTC
V: TRBV19; D: NA; J: TRBJ1-1; size: NA; CDR3: CASSGGPNTEAFF; DNA: TGTGCCAGTAGTGGGGGCCCGAACACTGAAGCTTTCTTT
V: TRBV6-4; D: TRBD1; J: TRBJ1-2; size: few; CDR3: CASSPGTGRGYTF; DNA: TGTGCCAGCAGCCCGGGGACAGGAAGGGGCTACACCTTC
V: TRBV7-9; D: TRBD1; J: TRBJ1-2; size: few; CDR3: CASSFGDRGTYGYTF; DNA: TGTGCCAGCAGCTTCGGGGACAGGGGAACCTATGGCTACACCTTC
V: TRBV14; D: NA; J: TRBJ1-1; size: NA; CDR3: CASSQVRGGEAFF; DNA: TGTGCCAGCAGCCAAGTTCGGGGGGGAGAAGCTTTCTTT
V: TRBV5-6; D: TRBD1; J: TRBJ1-2; size: few; CDR3: CASSYRTGGILGYTF; DNA: TGTGCCAGCAGCTACAGGACAGGGGGGATCTTGGGCTACACCTTC